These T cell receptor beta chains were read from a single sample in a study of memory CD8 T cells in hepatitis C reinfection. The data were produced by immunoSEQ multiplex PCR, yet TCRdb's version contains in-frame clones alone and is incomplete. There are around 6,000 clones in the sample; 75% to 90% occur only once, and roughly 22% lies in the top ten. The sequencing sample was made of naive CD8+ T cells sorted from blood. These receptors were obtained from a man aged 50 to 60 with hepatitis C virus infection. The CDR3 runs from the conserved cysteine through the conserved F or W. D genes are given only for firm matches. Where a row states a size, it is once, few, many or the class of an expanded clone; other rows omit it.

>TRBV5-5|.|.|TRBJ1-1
CASSLFGAEAFF
TGTGCCAGCAGCTTGTTTGGGGCGGAGGCTTTCTTT
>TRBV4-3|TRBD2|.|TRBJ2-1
CASSQDEGAGTAYNEQFF
TGCGCCAGCAGCCAAGATGAAGGAGCGGGAACGGCTTACAATGAGCAGTTCTTC
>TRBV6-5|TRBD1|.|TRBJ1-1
CASSPTGAETEAFF
TGTGCCAGCAGTCCGACAGGGGCGGAAACTGAAGCTTTCTTT
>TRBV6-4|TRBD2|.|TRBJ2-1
CASSDLAGSSYNEQFF
TGTGCCAGCAGTGACCTAGCGGGGAGCTCCTACAATGAGCAGTTCTTC
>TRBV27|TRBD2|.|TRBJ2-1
CASSLTRMLAGLAYNEQFF
TGTGCCAGCAGTTTAACCCGAATGCTAGCGGGCCTGGCCTACAATGAGCAGTTCTTC
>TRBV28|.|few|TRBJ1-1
CASSLGATEAFF
TGTGCCAGCAGTTTGGGGGCAACTGAAGCTTTCTTT
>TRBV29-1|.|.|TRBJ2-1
CSVERGSLYNEQFF
TGCAGCGTTGAGCGGGGTTCCCTCTACAATGAGCAGTTCTTC
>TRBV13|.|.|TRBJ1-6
CASSPPDSGRSPLHF
TGTGCCAGCAGCCCCCCTGATAGTGGGAGGTCACCCCTCCACTTT
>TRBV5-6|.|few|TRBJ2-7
CASSSGVADEQYF
TGTGCCAGCAGCTCAGGGGTAGCCGACGAGCAGTACTTC
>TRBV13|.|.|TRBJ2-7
CASSLGLPYEQYF
TGTGCCAGCAGCTTAGGACTCCCCTACGAGCAGTACTTC